The sequence of this TCR beta chain was determined in a study of cytomegalovirus exposure and HLA in healthy donors (dated by TCRdb to about 2017). Notes on the research overall: An earlier analysis of about 560 of the donors reported 276 Gb of sequence data and some 110 million unique TCR beta sequences obtained from about 170 million T cells. Approximately 300 gigabases of sequencing data and tens of millions of unique TCR sequences made up an early release that covered some 640 HLA-typed donors. The genetic ancestry cluster associated with self-reported Caucasian donors included 70% to 85% of the approximately 400 genotyped donors. The study aimed to test whether cataloging public T cell receptors could reveal signatures of past pathogen exposure. The study used immunosequencing to profile the T cell repertoires of more than 650 subjects and linked those repertoires to cytomegalovirus serostatus. Along with the roughly 670-subject first cohort, a separate validation cohort of over a hundred different subjects was used. To predict cytomegalovirus infection status, the study combined high-throughput TCR immunosequencing, statistical association of individual TCRs with disease status, and machine learning. A later analysis re-analyzed previously published TCR beta repertoires from several hundred donors and added high-resolution HLA genotyping to study TCR occurrence patterns. In the later analysis, no new phenotypic data were used to find candidate immune exposures; instead, reliance was placed on TCR beta sequences and their occurrence across donors. An earlier analysis of approximately 500 of the donors applied high-throughput TCR beta sequencing to assess whether each TCR beta V gene segment acted as functional or pseudogenic. Alongside the repertoire data, information on donor age, sex, ethnicity and CMV serostatus was compiled. Genome-wide SNP genotypes for about 60% of the roughly 700 donors were used in a later genetic analysis, which treated that subset as a discovery cohort. All discovery cohort repertoires had been generated on a single sequencing platform. HLA typing included class I and class II loci at four-digit resolution. Typing coverage differed by locus: A, B, C, DRB1 and DQB1 were typed in about 629-630 donors, DQA1 in about 510, DPA1 in around 610, and DPB1 in roughly 470. Four to six DR-DQ haplotypes were handled as single units for association and clustering, since linkage in the cohort was strong. Across some 400 genotyped donors of the cohort, an average of approximately 220,000 unique TCR beta nucleotide sequences per donor were sequenced, and roughly 17% of those sequences were non-productive. Results and caveats for the whole study, not just this receptor: Most TCR sequences were observed very rarely across donors, whereas some public TCRs were present in many individuals. Because some donors lacked HLA typing at each locus, the association tests relied only on the typed subset. This cohort had only TCR beta chains sequenced, and the lack of alpha or paired-chain data limited which features could be detected. When HLA alleles, especially DR and DQ, strongly co-occurred, attributing TCR associations to individual alleles was difficult. The classifier was reported to diagnose cytomegalovirus status with high specificity and sensitivity in both the original cohort and the validation cohort. Some IMGT-functional V segments, including TRBV6-2 and TRBV6-3, could not be distinguished by the 87-base-pair reads and were therefore excluded. Compared with equally common non-associated chains, HLA-associated TCR beta chains in a later analysis were more clonally expanded and had lower generation probabilities. CMV serostatus was the only immune exposure information available for the cohort. A few of the identified cytomegalovirus-associated TCR beta chains were confirmed in vitro to be specific for cytomegalovirus antigens. An association between a missense DCLRE1C variant and V-gene and J-gene trimming of TCR beta chains was found in a later genetic analysis and replicated in an independent cohort. In a later analysis, 15,000 to 20,000 TCR beta sequences were associated with specific HLA alleles at a false discovery rate of 0.05. An earlier analysis of approximately 530 of the donors showed that most TCR beta V segments appeared in productive rearrangements either about 90% or about 30% of the time, which broadly matched IMGT annotations. A further reported finding was that TCR beta sequences accurately predicted the HLA-A and HLA-B alleles for most subjects in the first cohort. The authors suggested that the approach could potentially be extended to other disease states and immunological phenotypes. Sequencing depth was assumed to be roughly uniform across donors in the presence/absence analyses, though that assumption may not hold. A later analysis found that TCR association rates varied across HLA loci, with DRB1 alleles showing the most associated TCRs and HLA-C alleles the fewest. A cluster of highly shared sequence variants was judged likely to be a technical artifact of the sequencing pipeline. Linkage disequilibrium might explain the correlated functional status among segregating V segments, but an unknown experimental factor could not be excluded. The study gave a list of 150 to 200 TCR beta chains associated with cytomegalovirus. According to a later analysis, most CMV-associated TCR beta chains appeared to be HLA-restricted, and the HLA associations seemed to be driven largely by CMV exposure. Because counts were too low, 15 to 20 rarely observed V segments, including chromosome 9 orphons, were excluded from the earlier analysis of under 650 of the donors. According to a later analysis, parvovirus B19, influenza, CMV and Epstein-Barr virus appeared linked to several top co-occurrence clusters. In a later genetic analysis, fewer N-insertions in productive TCRs were reported among donors in an Asian-associated ancestry cluster than the roughly 710-donor mean.

In total, approximately 700 healthy bone marrow donors made up the cohort. Cohort members were all nominally healthy when sampled, although unrecorded immune exposures were likely present. The donor was CMV seronegative and was included in the group of under 450 seronegative cohort members. Every donor gave a peripheral blood sample, and the peripheral blood mononuclear cells from that sample were used for TCR beta sequencing. The Qiagen DNeasy Blood Extraction Kit was used to extract genomic DNA from the blood cell samples. V is reduced by 2 bases and J by 7 bases, leaving a spacing of 15 bases between them. CDR1 SGDLS and CDR2 YYNGEE were looked up in the germline V gene. Taken from cysteine to phenylalanine, the CDR3 has 15 residues. The sequence is cut down to CDR3 DNA, 45 bases in frame from base 1. The library was obtained by the immunoSEQ multiplex PCR assay. The multiplex PCR relied on a mix of 60 forward primers for TCR Vbeta segments and 13 reverse primers for TCR Jbeta segments. The CDR3 region of rearranged TCR beta genes was amplified from genomic DNA with a multiplex PCR assay. On the Illumina HiSeq System, the amplified TCR beta libraries were sequenced as 87-base-pair reads. Processing in the source paper ran as follows. A later analysis tallied 80 million to 95 million unique TCR beta chains across the roughly 610 repertoires, and approximately 12 million of those chains were shared by two or more donors. A nearest-neighbor algorithm error-corrected the raw reads and collapsed the reads into unique sequences, merging closely related sequences to remove PCR and sequencing errors. V, D and J gene segments were assigned by aligning CDR3 sequences to IMGT reference sequences. Each retained sequence needed at least a six-nucleotide match to both a V gene segment and a J gene segment. Rearrangements were classified as productive when the CDR3 lacked stop codons and remained in frame with V and J, and all other rearrangements were classified as non-productive. Following IMGT convention, CDR3 was defined as the stretch from the second conserved V-encoded cysteine up to the conserved J-encoded phenylalanine. The earlier analysis of roughly 590 of the donors excluded sequences that lacked an unambiguous match to a single V gene segment. An earlier analysis of approximately 590 of the donors classified V segments as functional when productive rearrangements were above 56.7% and as segregating when the standard deviation between donors was above 5%. A statistical classification framework was developed to diagnose cytomegalovirus status using the catalog of TCR beta chain sequences. V and J gene assignment, in a later analysis, came from comparing TCR nucleotide sequences with IMGT/GENE-DB human TR gene sequences. A later analysis assigned CDR3 sequences and most-parsimonious VDJ recombination scenarios with the TCRdist pipeline. In a later analysis, each TCR beta chain was defined by its CDR3 amino acid sequence together with its V-gene family, and reads lacking a unique V-gene family were excluded. A later analysis removed several hundred highly shared, low-generation-probability nucleotide sequences to deal with suspected cross-contamination and a sequencing artifact. A later analysis calculated a clonal expansion index for each public chain from normalized within-repertoire ranks of inferred template counts. Generation probabilities in a later analysis came from a VDJ recombination model fitted to out-of-frame rearrangements, and those results were checked against IGoR. A later analysis scored TCR-TCR, TCR-HLA and TCR-CMV co-occurrence with hypergeometric tests, applying a repertoire-size bias correction to TCR pairs. A later analysis estimated false discovery rates by permuting HLA or CMV assignments 20 times. In a later analysis, co-occurring TCRs were grouped using DBSCAN, and TCRdist sequence similarity was added for clustering within HLA-allele-positive subsets. For co-occurrence clustering, repertoires with fewer than 30,000 or more than 120,000 public chains were excluded, along with roughly 5 repertoires with anomalous nucleotide sharing. This immuneACCESS table, as held by TCRdb, lists in-frame sequences with V and J called but not all clones. Of the missing ones, under half trace to an unresolved V gene in checked studies; the others have no known cause. D and trimming come from the DNA, and the V and J calls and clone size come from that table. This sample holds roughly 180,000 clones; around 75% were observed only once. The top ten constitute 2.9% of the sample.

A word on this clone: Its antigen has not been determined. No qualities accompany the bases; no much larger clone lies one base away.

This receptor was obtained from a male donor in good health and CMV-seronegative. The chain links TRBV9 with TRBJ1-4; 5 matching bases give a weak D call of TRBD1. Material: PBMCs. The base sequence is TGTGCCAGCAGCGTCCAGGAGGGGCATAGTGAAAAACTGTTTTTT. Its protein is CASSVQEGHSEKLFF.